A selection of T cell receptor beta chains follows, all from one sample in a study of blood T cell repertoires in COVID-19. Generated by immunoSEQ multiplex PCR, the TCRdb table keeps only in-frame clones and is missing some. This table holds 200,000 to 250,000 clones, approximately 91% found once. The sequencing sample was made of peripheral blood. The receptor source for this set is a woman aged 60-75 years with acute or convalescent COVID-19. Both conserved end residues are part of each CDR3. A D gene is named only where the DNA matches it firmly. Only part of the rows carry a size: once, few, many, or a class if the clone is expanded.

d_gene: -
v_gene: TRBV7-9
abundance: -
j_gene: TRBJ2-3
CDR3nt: TGTGCCAGCAGCTCGACTCAGGGGTATAGGGGAGATACGCAGTATTTT
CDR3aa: CASSSTQGYRGDTQYF

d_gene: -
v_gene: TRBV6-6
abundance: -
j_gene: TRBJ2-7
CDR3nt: TGTGCCAGCAGCCACTTTCGGGGGAACGAGCAGTACTTC
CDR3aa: CASSHFRGNEQYF

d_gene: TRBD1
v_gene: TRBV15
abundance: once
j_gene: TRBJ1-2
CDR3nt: TGTGCCACCAGCAGAGACAGGGGGAACTATGGCTACACCTTC
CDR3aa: CATSRDRGNYGYTF

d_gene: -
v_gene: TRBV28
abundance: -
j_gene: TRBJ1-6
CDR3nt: TGTGCCAGCAGTTTACACAGAACAAATTCACCCCTCCACTTT
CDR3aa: CASSLHRTNSPLHF

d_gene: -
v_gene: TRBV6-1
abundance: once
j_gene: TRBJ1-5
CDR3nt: TGTGCCAGCAGTGAAGTGGCCAGAAATCAGCCCCAGCATTTT
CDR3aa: CASSEVARNQPQHF

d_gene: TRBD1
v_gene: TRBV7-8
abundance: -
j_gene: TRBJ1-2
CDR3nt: TGTGCCAGCAGCTTAGACAGGGGGTTTGATGGCTACACCTTC
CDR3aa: CASSLDRGFDGYTF

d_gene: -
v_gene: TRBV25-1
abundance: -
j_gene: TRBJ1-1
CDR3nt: TGTGCCAGCAGCGAAGACAGCCCCGCGAACACTGAAGCTTTCTTT
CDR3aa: CASSEDSPANTEAFF

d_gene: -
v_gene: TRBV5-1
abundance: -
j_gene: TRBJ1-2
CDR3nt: TGCGCCAGCAGCCTGGGGCCGGGGGGCAAGAATGGCTACACCTTC
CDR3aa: CASSLGPGGKNGYTF

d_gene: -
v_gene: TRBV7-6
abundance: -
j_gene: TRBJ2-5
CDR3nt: TGTGCCAGCAGCCGGGGAGGGGGGGGACAAGAGACCCAGTACTTC
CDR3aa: CASSRGGGGQETQYF

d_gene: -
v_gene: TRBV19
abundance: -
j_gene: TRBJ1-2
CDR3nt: TGTGCCAGTAGTATAGGTACAGGGCCCTATGGCTACACCTTC
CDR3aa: CASSIGTGPYGYTF

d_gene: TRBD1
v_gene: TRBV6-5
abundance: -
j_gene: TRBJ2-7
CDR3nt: TGTGCCAGCAACACCCCGGGACAGGGTATCTACGAGCAGTACTTC
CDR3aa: CASNTPGQGIYEQYF

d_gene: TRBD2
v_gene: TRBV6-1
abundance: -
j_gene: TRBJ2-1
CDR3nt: TGTGCCAGCAGTGAAGGCGGGAGTTCCTACAATGAGCAGTTCTTC
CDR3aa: CASSEGGSSYNEQFF

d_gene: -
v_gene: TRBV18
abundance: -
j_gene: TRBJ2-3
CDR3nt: TGTGCCAGCTCACCCCAACCCGGGACAAGCACAGATACGCAGTATTTT
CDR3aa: CASSPQPGTSTDTQYF

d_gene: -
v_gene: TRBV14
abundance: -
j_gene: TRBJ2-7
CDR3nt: TGTGCCAGCAGCCAATGGTCTTTGTTACAGTCTAACTACGAGCAGTACTTC
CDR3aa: CASSQWSLLQSNYEQYF

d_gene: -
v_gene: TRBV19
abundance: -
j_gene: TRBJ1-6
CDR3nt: TGTGCCAGTAGTAGGAGCGGAGGTGGTAATTCACCCCTCCACTTT
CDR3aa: CASSRSGGGNSPLHF

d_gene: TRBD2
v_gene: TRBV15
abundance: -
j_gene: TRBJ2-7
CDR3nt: TGTGCCACCAGCAGAGATGGAGGACTAGCGACCTACGAGCAGTACTTC
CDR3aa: CATSRDGGLATYEQYF

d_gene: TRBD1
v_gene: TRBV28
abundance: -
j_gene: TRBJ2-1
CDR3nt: TGTGCCAGCAGTCTAACTCGACAGGGGGGATATGAGCAGTTCTTC
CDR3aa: CASSLTRQGGYEQFF

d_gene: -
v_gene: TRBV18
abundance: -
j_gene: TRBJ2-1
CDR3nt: TGTGCCAGCTCACCCTCCGCGGGTTACAATGAGCAGTTCTTC
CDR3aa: CASSPSAGYNEQFF

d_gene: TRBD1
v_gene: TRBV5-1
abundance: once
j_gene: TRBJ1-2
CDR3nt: TGCGCCAGCAGCTCTCAGACAGGGATATATGGCTACACCTTC
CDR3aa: CASSSQTGIYGYTF

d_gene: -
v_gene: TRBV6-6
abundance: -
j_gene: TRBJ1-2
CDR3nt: TGTGCCAGCAGTTCCCAGGGGAATGGCTACACCTTC
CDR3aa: CASSSQGNGYTF

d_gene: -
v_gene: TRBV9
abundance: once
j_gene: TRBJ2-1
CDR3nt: TGTGCCAGCAGCGTAGCTGGAGGGTCCTACAATGAGCAGTTCTTC
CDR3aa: CASSVAGGSYNEQFF

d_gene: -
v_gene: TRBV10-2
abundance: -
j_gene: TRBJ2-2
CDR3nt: TGCGCCAGCAGTGAGTCCGACACCGGGGAGCTGTTTTTT
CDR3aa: CASSESDTGELFF

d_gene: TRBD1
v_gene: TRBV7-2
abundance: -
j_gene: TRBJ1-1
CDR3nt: TGTGCCAGCAGCCCGAAGACAGGGTGGGAAATGAACACTGAAGCTTTCTTT
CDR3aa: CASSPKTGWEMNTEAFF

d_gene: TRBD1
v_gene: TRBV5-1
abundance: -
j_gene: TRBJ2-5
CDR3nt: TGCGCCAGCAGCCCCCTCAGGGGGCGTAAAGAGACCCAGTACTTC
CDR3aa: CASSPLRGRKETQYF

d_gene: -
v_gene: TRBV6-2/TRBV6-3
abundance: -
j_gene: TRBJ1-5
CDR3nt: TGTGCCAGCAGTAACCACCGGGACAAGAATCAGCCCCAGCATTTT
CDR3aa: CASSNHRDKNQPQHF